This T cell receptor beta chain comes out of a study of blood T cell repertoires in COVID-19. Background on the study: The origin of the acute and convalescent COVID-19 samples was the United States, Italy and Spain. T cells, B-cell-depleted T cells, or PBMCs supplied cDNA or gDNA.

The germline CDR1 and CDR2 sequences are MGHRA and YSYEKL. The junction had 6 bases not matched to a gene; V was cut back by 4 bases and J by 4 bases. The length of the CDR3 is 16 residues. In the source study's methods: Reference gene primers were amplified, and this amplification served to estimate nucleated cell counts. Measured with immunoSEQ multiplex PCR; TCRdb has only the in-frame clones, and not every one. V, J and clone size reflect that table, while D and trimming were determined from the DNA. This sample has some 250,000 clones, with around 88% found just once. This TCR derives from a man aged 35 to 55 with active or convalescent COVID-19. The rearrangement links TRBV4-1 to TRBJ2-3; 12 nucleotides agree with TRBD2. Sequencing was carried out using peripheral blood. CDR3 in amino acids: CASSRPSGGASDTQYF. In DNA form, the CDR3 reads TGCGCCAGCAGCCGCCCTAGCGGGGGGGCCTCAGATACGCAGTATTTT.